Detailed here is one T cell receptor beta chain. This sample is drawn from a study of blood T cell repertoires in COVID-19. Authors' analysis steps: Reference gene primer amplification gave estimated nucleated cell counts. Clones were read by immunoSEQ multiplex PCR, and TCRdb kept only the in-frame ones, dropping some. V and J calls and clone size come straight from that table; D and trimming were deduced from the DNA. Altogether fewer than 130,000 clones are present, 70% to 90% being singletons, with the ten largest covering about 5%. The CDR3 covers 13 residues. The germline V gene encodes CDR1 LNHDA and CDR2 SQIVND (reference sequence). Trimming pared 5 bases from V and 2 bases from J, leaving 9 bases between.

Sample: peripheral blood. This sequence originates from a human donor in a cohort sampled during active COVID-19. This rearrangement joins TRBV19 to TRBJ2-5; no clear D gene. The CDR3 DNA reads TGTGCCAGTAGTCGAACGGTGCAAGAGACCCAGTACTTC. Protein sequence: CASSRTVQETQYF. The full variable domain, rest sourced from reference TRBV19 and TRBJ2-5, is DGGITQSPKYLFRKEGQNVTLSCEQNLNHDAMYWYRQDPGQGLRLIYYSQIVNDFQKGDIAEGYSVSREKKESFPLTVTSAQKNPTAFYLCASSRTVQETQYFGPGTRLLVL.